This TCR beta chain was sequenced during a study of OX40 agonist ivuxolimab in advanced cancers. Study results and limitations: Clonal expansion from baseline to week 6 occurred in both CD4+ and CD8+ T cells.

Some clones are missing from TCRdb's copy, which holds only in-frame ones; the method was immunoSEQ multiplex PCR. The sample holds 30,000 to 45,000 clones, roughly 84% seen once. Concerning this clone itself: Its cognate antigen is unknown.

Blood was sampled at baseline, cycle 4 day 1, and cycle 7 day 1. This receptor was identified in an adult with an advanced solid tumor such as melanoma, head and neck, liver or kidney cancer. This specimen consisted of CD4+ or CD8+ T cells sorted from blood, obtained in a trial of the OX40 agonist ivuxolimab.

The CDR3 bases are TGTGCCAGCAGTGGGGGACAGGGGGCGTCAGCCTATGGCTACACCTTC. Protein: CASSGGQGASAYGYTF. The chain recombines TRBV6-1 with TRBJ1-2; 12 bases line up with TRBD1. The germline gives CDR1 MNHNS, CDR2 SASEGT. The CDR3 covers 16 residues. With 4 bases clipped from V and 4 bases from J, the junction kept 7 bases outside the gene matches.